This T cell receptor beta chain derives from a study of post-analysis software for immune sequencing data. The trim removed 1 base at V and 4 bases at J, leaving 18 bases unmatched. The germline gives CDR1 SEHNR, CDR2 FQNEAQ (reference sequence). CDR3 size: 19 residues. Regarding this clonotype: The antigen is undetermined.

General study points: Controls had lower frequencies than patients of about 5 TRBV segments, which included TRBV5-6, TRBV5-1 and TRBV20-1. By F measure, strong co-clustering occurred among samples prepared in the same batch. Among multiple sclerosis patients, normalized Chao1 diversity was significantly below that of controls.

TCR beta cDNA libraries had unique molecular identifiers. MiXCR, applied by TCRdb to the PCR reads, yields one record per CDR3 protein. The sample includes some 690,000 distinct CDR3 sequences, 59% of them seen just once. The clonotype originates from a girl aged 2 to 9 with multiple sclerosis. V usage is TRBV7-9 and J usage is TRBJ2-5; 7 bases match TRBD2. Specimen: blood. The CDR3 nucleotides read TGTGCCAGCAGCTTAGGGAACCGACAGAACGCGGGAGTCCGAGAGACCCAGTACTTC. Translating gives CASSLGNRQNAGVRETQYF.